These 19 T cell receptor beta chains share one sample of origin, sequenced in a study of T cell changes during pregnancy in multiple sclerosis. Some clones are missing from TCRdb's copy, which holds only in-frame ones; the method was immunoSEQ multiplex PCR. This sample has approximately 44,000 clones; approximately 88% occur once, and the top ten carry 0.55% to 0.6%. Here the sequenced sample was CD4+ T cells from peripheral blood mononuclear cells, taken in the first trimester of pregnancy. These receptors were collected from a female donor with multiple sclerosis, enrolled in a pregnancy study.

The CDR3 here is CASTFHRGKNTEAFF. In nucleotides, the CDR3 is TGTGCCAGCACCTTTCACAGGGGGAAGAACACTGAAGCTTTCTTT. V usage is TRBV6-6 and J usage is TRBJ1-1, with TRBD1 matching 8 bases. This CDR3 region has 15 residues. The junction had 8 bases not matched to a gene; V was cut back by 7 bases and J by 1 base. CDR1 MNHNY and CDR2 SVGAGI come from the germline V gene (reference sequence).

This chain joins TRBV19 and TRBJ1-3, with D perhaps TRBD1 (6 bases). Germline-derived CDR1 and CDR2 are LNHDA and SQIVND (reference sequence). This CDR3 spans 13 amino acids. Deletions cut 8 bases from V and 0 bases from J, with 8 bases between. In nucleotides, the CDR3 is TGTGCCAGTGGGACAAACTCTGGAAACACCATATATTTT. Its translation is CASGTNSGNTIYF.

The chain links TRBV28 to TRBJ2-7; TRBD1 might be the D (5 bases). This CDR3 contains 14 residues. V lost 3 bases, J lost 5 bases, and 14 bases lay in between. Germline V gene sequence: CDR1 MDHEN, CDR2 SYDVKM. The CDR3 sequence: CASSLRQPIDEQYF. CDR3 DNA: TGTGCCAGCAGTTTGAGACAGCCTATTGACGAGCAGTACTTC.

The rearrangement links TRBV28 to TRBJ1-2, with 9 bases lining up with TRBD1. Germline V CDR1 and CDR2: MDHEN, SYDVKM. The CDR3 runs to 14 residues. Trimming took 1 base from V and 8 from J; bases not matched to a gene: 5. Written as DNA, the CDR3 is TGTGCCAGCAGTTTATTACAGGGGGCAGGGGGCTACACCTTC. Translating gives CASSLLQGAGGYTF.

The gene calls are TRBV28 and TRBJ1-2; 10 nucleotides align to TRBD1. The ends lost 5 bases at V and 7 bases at J; junction bases unmatched: 13. Germline V gives CDR1 MDHEN, CDR2 SYDVKM. CDR3 length equals 16 residues. CDR3 loop: CASSPSPGQGIPGYTF. CDR3 nucleotide sequence: TGTGCCAGCAGTCCGTCGCCGGGACAGGGGATCCCTGGCTACACCTTC.

V and J are TRBV13 and TRBJ2-7, with 7 bases that match TRBD1. The length of the CDR3 is 15 residues. Germline loops: CDR1 PRHDT, CDR2 FYEKMQ (reference sequence). Trimming cost V 5 bases and J 5 bases; bases outside gene matches: 12. This CDR3 reads CASSLRDRRSHEQYF. The DNA for the CDR3 is TGTGCCAGCAGCCTAAGGGACAGAAGGTCCCACGAGCAGTACTTC.

V is TRBV7-2 and J is TRBJ2-4; 15 bases are shared with TRBD2. The CDR3 runs 19 residues. V was pared by 4 bases and J by 5 bases, with 12 bases of the junction left unmatched. In germline, CDR1 is SGHTA, CDR2 FQGNSA. The CDR3 protein is CASSWRTSGRAGLQNIQYF. CDR3 DNA: TGTGCCAGCAGCTGGAGGACTAGCGGGAGGGCCGGGTTACAAAACATTCAGTACTTC.

The chain links TRBV7-6 to TRBJ1-2, with TRBD1 identical over 8 bases. Germline V gives CDR1 SGHVS, CDR2 FNYEAQ. The V segment lost 4 bases and the J segment 6 bases; nucleotides outside the gene matches: 10. The CDR3 contains 15 residues. The CDR3 loop is CASSSGTGIRDGYTF. The CDR3 nucleotides are TGTGCCAGCAGCTCCGGGACAGGTATACGCGATGGCTACACCTTC.

In DNA form, the CDR3 reads TGCGCCAGCAGCCAAAGTGGACTAGCGGGAGGCCAATTAGATACGCAGTATTTT. Protein product: CASSQSGLAGGQLDTQYF. The gene calls are TRBV4-1 and TRBJ2-3, with 14 nucleotides matching TRBD2. CDR3 length: 18 residues. Germline values: CDR1 MGHRA, CDR2 YSYEKL. V was pared by 2 bases and J by 5 bases, with 9 bases of the junction left unmatched.

The chain is built from TRBV11-1 and TRBJ1-2, with a possible D match to TRBD1 (6 bases). V was shortened by 7 bases and J by 3 bases, with 18 bases between the two germline ends. CDR3 length: 15 amino acids. Per the germline V gene, CDR1 is SGHAT and CDR2 is FQDESV (reference sequence). This CDR3 reads CASTTTGSGDYGYTF. CDR3 DNA sequence: TGTGCCAGCACCACTACAGGGAGTGGTGACTATGGCTACACCTTC.

This clone showed up just once. This sequence joins TRBV5-1 and TRBJ1-2, with D possibly matching TRBD1 (6 bases). CDR1 is SGHRS, CDR2 YFSETQ, per germline. This CDR3 has 12 residues. The V end lost 0 bases, the J end lost 9 bases, and 9 bases lay between the germline ends. The CDR3 DNA is TGCGCCAGCAGCTTGGAAGGGGGTAGCTACACCTTC. Translated, it gives CASSLEGGSYTF.

The rearrangement uses TRBV30 and TRBJ1-2, with TRBD1 matching over 10 bases. The CDR3 length is 14 residues. Germline-derived CDR1 and CDR2 are GTSNPN and SVGIG (reference sequence). Trimming removed 8 bases from V and 9 bases from J; junction bases left unmatched: 15. The CDR3 protein is CAAKAPGQGKSYTF. The DNA of the CDR3 is TGTGCCGCGAAAGCACCGGGACAGGGGAAAAGCTACACCTTC.

This chain links TRBV5-1 with TRBJ1-6, with TRBD1 as a possible D gene (6 bases). The CDR3 contains 14 residues. Germline V lookup: CDR1 SGHRS, CDR2 YFSETQ. V was pared by 6 bases and J by 6 bases, with 13 bases between. Here the CDR3 reads CASTQDSLNSPLHF. In DNA form, the CDR3 reads TGCGCCAGCACCCAGGACAGCCTTAATTCACCCCTCCACTTT. The variable domain in full, with the rest retrieved from reference TRBV5-1 and TRBJ1-6, is KAGVTQTPRYLIKTRGQQVTLSCSPISGHRSVSWYQQTPGQGLQFLFEYFSETQRNKGNFPGRFSGRQFSNSRSEMNVSTLELGDSALYLCASTQDSLNSPLHFGNGTRLTVT.

The CDR3 DNA reads as TGTGCCAGCAGCAGCGTGACCGTGGCGAACACCGGGGAGCTGTTTTTT. Protein sequence: CASSSVTVANTGELFF. This chain connects TRBV5-5 to TRBJ2-2; D is undetermined. Germline V gene lookup returns CDR1 SGHKS and CDR2 YYEKEE (reference sequence). This CDR3 comprises 16 residues. Trimming shortened V by 4 bases and J by 0 bases, and 13 bases separated the two germline ends.

The chain joins TRBV19 to TRBJ1-5; tentative D call: TRBD1 (5 bases). The CDR3 length is 15 residues. Germline CDR1 reads LNHDA; CDR2 reads SQIVND (reference sequence). V lost 9 bases and J 5 bases, leaving 20 bases between the germline ends. The CDR3 DNA reads TGTGCCAGCTCACCCCTCTTCGGGGGGGATCAGCCCCAGCATTTT. This encodes CASSPLFGGDQPQHF. Filled out from reference TRBV19 and TRBJ1-5, the complete variable domain reads DGGITQSPKYLFRKEGQNVTLSCEQNLNHDAMYWYRQDPGQGLRLIYYSQIVNDFQKGDIAEGYSVSREKKESFPLTVTSAQKNPTAFYLCASSPLFGGDQPQHFGDGTRLSIL.

The chain uses TRBV7-9 and TRBJ1-1; a weak D match, TRBD1 (6 bases). This CDR3 is built from 12 residues. Between the trimmed V and J ends, which lost 6 bases and 6 bases, there was a span of 11 bases. CDR1 is SEHNR, CDR2 FQNEAQ, per germline (reference sequence). CDR3 sequence: CASSHRTAEAFF. DNA of the CDR3: TGTGCCAGCAGTCATAGGACAGCTGAAGCTTTCTTT.

A single count supports this clone. The chain recombines TRBV6-1 with TRBJ1-5, with 7 nucleotides matching TRBD1. The CDR3 has 14 amino acids. The V segment lost 5 bases and the J segment 0 bases; nucleotides outside the gene matches: 1. Germline CDR1 reads MNHNS; CDR2 reads SASEGT. In DNA form, the CDR3 reads TGTGCCAGCAGTCAGGGGGTTAGCAATCAGCCCCAGCATTTT. This translates into CASSQGVSNQPQHF.

The gene calls are TRBV6-6 and TRBJ2-1, with 9 positions matching TRBD2. V was pared by 6 bases and J by 8 bases, with 5 bases of the junction left unmatched. The V gene's germline CDR1 is MNHNY and CDR2 SVGAGI (reference sequence). CDR3 length: 13 amino acids. The CDR3 loop reads CASSTGTSHEQFF. CDR3 coding DNA: TGTGCCAGCAGCACTGGGACTAGCCATGAGCAGTTCTTC.

This clone has just a few counts. The chain carries TRBV4-1 and TRBJ2-2; D uncertain. The V end lost 0 bases, the J end lost 0 bases, and 11 bases lay between the germline ends. CDR3 size: 17 residues. Germline CDR1 reads MGHRA; CDR2 reads YSYEKL. The CDR3 loop is CASSQDHDTSNTGELFF. The CDR3 DNA reads as TGCGCCAGCAGCCAAGATCACGACACTTCGAACACCGGGGAGCTGTTTTTT.